The clone carrying this TCR beta chain came up a few times. Its specificity is unknown. These data belong to a study of T-cell memory formation after mild COVID-19. 5'RACE with constant-segment primers yielded barcoded, UMI-tagged TCR alpha and TCR beta cDNA libraries. TCRdb recomputed calls from the 5' RACE reads with MiXCR, one row per CDR3 protein. Among about 340,000 distinct CDR3 sequences listed, more than 15% were seen once. Regarding the study as a whole: Among clones contracting day 15 to 85, CD4/CD8 was balanced, whereas later expanders leaned CD4+. That cross-reactive memory joined was suggested by some responding clones appearing in pre-infection memory. Most CD4+ clones that shrank were in CM and EM, while CD8+ ones turned up in EMRA.

The germline V gene has CDR1 SGDLS and CDR2 YYNGEE. The CDR3 spans 12 residues. V lost 2 bases, J lost 14 bases, and 7 bases stayed unmatched. The chain is built from TRBV9 and TRBJ2-1; 7 bases agree with TRBD1. The sequenced sample was PBMCs or a T cell subset sorted from them (not recorded which). This TCR derives from a man aged 18 to 35 who had mild COVID-19 (a few samples of this study predate the infection). Cell type and time point are not known. The CDR3 DNA sequence: TGTGCCAGCAGCGTCGAAGACAGGGATAAGTTCTTC. It specifies CASSVEDRDKFF.